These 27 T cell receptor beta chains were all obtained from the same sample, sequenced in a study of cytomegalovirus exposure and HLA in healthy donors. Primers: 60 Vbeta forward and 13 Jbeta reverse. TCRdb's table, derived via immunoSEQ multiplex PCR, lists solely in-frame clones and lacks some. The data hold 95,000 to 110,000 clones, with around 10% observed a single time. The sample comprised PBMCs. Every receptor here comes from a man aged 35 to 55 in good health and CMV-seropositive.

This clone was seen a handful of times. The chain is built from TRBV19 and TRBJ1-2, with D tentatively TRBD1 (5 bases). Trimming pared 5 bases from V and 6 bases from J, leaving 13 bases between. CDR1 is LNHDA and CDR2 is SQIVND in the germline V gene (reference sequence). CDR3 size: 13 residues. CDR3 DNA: TGTGCCAGTAGTTCTCGCAGCAGGGATGGCTACACCTTC. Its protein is CASSSRSRDGYTF.

The CDR3 DNA is TGTGCCAGCAGCGACAGGGTGCCTCAGCCCCAGCATTTT. Protein product: CASSDRVPQPQHF. The rearrangement uses TRBV28 and TRBJ1-5; 7 bases agree with TRBD1. The V segment lost 6 bases and the J segment 6 bases; nucleotides outside the gene matches: 5. The CDR3 contains 13 residues. Germline V gene data show CDR1 as MDHEN and CDR2 as SYDVKM. The full variable domain, with the rest looked up from reference TRBV28 and TRBJ1-5, is DVKVTQSSRYLVKRTGEKVFLECVQDMDHENMFWYRQDPGLGLRLIYFSYDVKMKEKGDIPEGYSVSREKKERFSLILESASTNQTSMYLCASSDRVPQPQHFGDGTRLSIL.

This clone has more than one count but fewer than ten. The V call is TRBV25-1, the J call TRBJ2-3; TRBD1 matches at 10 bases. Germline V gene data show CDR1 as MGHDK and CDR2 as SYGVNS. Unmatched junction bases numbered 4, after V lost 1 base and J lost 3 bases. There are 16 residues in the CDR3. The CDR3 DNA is TGTGCCAGCAGTGAATGGACAGGGGGTAGTACAGATACGCAGTATTTT. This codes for CASSEWTGGSTDTQYF.

The CDR3 sequence is CASSTGSAGGGIQETQYF. The CDR3 DNA reads TGTGCCAGCAGCACGGGCTCAGCGGGTGGGGGGATCCAAGAGACCCAGTACTTC. V gene TRBV7-9 combines with J gene TRBJ2-5, with D tentatively TRBD2 (6 bases). This CDR3 contains 18 residues. V dropped 5 bases and J dropped 1 base, with 23 bases sitting between them. Germline V gene lookup returns CDR1 SEHNR and CDR2 FQNEAQ (reference sequence).

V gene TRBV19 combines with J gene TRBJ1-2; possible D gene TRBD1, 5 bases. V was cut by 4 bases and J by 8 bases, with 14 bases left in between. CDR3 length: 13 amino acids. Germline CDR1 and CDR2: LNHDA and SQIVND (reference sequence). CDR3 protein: CASSKEGRGGYTF. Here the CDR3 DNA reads TGTGCCAGTAGTAAGGAGGGCCGGGGGGGCTACACCTTC. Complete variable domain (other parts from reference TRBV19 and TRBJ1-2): DGGITQSPKYLFRKEGQNVTLSCEQNLNHDAMYWYRQDPGQGLRLIYYSQIVNDFQKGDIAEGYSVSREKKESFPLTVTSAQKNPTAFYLCASSKEGRGGYTFGSGTRLTVV.

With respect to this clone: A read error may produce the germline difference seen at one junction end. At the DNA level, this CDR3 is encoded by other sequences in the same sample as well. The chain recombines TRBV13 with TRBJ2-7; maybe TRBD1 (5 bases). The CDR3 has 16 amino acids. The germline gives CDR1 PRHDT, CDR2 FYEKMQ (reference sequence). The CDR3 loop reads CASSLALGQGAYEQYF. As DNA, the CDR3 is TGTGCCAGCAGCTTAGCCCTCGGGCAAGGGGCCTACGAGCAGTACTTT.

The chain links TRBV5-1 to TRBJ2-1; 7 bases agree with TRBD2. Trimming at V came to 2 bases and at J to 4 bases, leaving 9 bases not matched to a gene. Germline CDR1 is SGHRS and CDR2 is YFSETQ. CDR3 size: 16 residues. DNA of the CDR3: TGCGCCAGCAGCTTCCGAGTACTAGCGCGATACAATGAGCAGTTCTTC. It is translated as CASSFRVLARYNEQFF.

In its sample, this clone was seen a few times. The CDR3 coding sequence is TGTGCCAGCAGCCTCAGCGGGAGCTCCTACAATGAGCAGTTCTTC. Translated: CASSLSGSSYNEQFF. The chain couples TRBV11-3 to TRBJ2-1; the match to TRBD2 covers 8 bases. After removal of 5 bases from V and 0 bases from J, the junction contained 3 bases not matched to a gene. Looked up from germline, CDR1 is SGHNT and CDR2 is YENEEA. This CDR3 is 15 amino acids long.

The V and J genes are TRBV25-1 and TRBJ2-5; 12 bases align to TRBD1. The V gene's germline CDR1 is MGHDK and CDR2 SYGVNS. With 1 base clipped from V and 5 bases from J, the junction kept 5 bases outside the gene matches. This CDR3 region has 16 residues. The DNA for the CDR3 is TGTGCCAGCAGTGAATTGGGGACAGGGGGCCGGGAGACCCAGTACTTC. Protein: CASSELGTGGRETQYF.

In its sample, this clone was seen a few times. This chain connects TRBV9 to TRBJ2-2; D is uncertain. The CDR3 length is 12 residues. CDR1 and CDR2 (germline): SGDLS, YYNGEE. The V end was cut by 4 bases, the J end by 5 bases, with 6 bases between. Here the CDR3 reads CASSRLTGELFF. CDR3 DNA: TGTGCCAGCAGCCGACTGACCGGGGAGCTGTTTTTT.

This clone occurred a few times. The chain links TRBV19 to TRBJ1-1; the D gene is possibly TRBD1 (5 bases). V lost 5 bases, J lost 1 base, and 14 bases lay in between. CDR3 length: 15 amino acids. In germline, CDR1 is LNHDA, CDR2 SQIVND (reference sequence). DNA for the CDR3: TGTGCCAGTAGTCTCAAGGGGAGGGGGAACACTGAAGCTTTCTTT. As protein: CASSLKGRGNTEAFF. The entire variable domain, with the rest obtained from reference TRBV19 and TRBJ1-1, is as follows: DGGITQSPKYLFRKEGQNVTLSCEQNLNHDAMYWYRQDPGQGLRLIYYSQIVNDFQKGDIAEGYSVSREKKESFPLTVTSAQKNPTAFYLCASSLKGRGNTEAFFGQGTRLTVV.

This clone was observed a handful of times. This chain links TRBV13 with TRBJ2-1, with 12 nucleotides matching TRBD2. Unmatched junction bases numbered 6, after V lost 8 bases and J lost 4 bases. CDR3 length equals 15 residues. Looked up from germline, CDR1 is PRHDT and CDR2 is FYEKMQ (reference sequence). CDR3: CASCYGTSGYNEQFF. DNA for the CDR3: TGTGCCAGCTGCTACGGGACTAGCGGGTACAATGAGCAGTTCTTC. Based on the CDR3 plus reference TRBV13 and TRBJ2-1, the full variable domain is AAGVIQSPRHLIKEKRETATLKCYPIPRHDTVYWYQQGPGQDPQFLISFYEKMQSDKGSIPDRFSAQQFSDYHSELNMSSLELGDSALYFCASCYGTSGYNEQFFGPGTRLTVL.

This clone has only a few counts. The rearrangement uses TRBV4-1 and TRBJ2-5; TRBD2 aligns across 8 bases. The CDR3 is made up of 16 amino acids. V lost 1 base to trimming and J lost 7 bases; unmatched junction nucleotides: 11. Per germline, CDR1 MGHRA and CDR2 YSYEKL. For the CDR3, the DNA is TGCGCCAGCAGCCAAGCTTCGAGCGGGGGTGGCGGGACCCAGTACTTC. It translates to CASSQASSGGGGTQYF.

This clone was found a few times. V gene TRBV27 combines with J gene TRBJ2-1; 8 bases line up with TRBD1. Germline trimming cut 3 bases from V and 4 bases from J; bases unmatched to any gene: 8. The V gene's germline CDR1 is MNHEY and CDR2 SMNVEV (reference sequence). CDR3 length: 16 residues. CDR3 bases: TGTGCCAGCAGTTTCCGTTCCAGGGGGCTGTACAATGAGCAGTTCTTC. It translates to CASSFRSRGLYNEQFF.

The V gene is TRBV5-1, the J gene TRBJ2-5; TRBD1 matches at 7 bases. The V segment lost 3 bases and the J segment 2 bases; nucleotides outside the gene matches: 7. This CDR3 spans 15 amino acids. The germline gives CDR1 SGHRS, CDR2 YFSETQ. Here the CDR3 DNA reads TGCGCCAGCAGCTCATTAGGACAGGTTCAAGAGACCCAGTACTTC. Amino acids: CASSSLGQVQETQYF.

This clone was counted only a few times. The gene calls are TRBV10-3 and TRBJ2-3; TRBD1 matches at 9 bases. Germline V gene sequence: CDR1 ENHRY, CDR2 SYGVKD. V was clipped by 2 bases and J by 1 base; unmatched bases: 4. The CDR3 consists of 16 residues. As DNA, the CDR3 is TGTGCCATCAGTGAGACCCGGGACAGGGGCACAGATACGCAGTATTTT. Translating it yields CAISETRDRGTDTQYF.

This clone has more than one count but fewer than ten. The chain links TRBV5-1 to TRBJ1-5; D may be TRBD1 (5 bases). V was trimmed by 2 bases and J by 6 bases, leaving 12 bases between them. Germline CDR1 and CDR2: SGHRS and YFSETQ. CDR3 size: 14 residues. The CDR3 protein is CASSLDQGGQPQHF. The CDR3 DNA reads TGCGCCAGCAGCTTAGATCAGGGAGGTCAGCCCCAGCATTTT. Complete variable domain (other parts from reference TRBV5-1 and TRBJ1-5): KAGVTQTPRYLIKTRGQQVTLSCSPISGHRSVSWYQQTPGQGLQFLFEYFSETQRNKGNFPGRFSGRQFSNSRSEMNVSTLELGDSALYLCASSLDQGGQPQHFGDGTRLSIL.

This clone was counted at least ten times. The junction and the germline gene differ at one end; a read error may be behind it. CDR3 nucleotides: TGTGCTAGCAGCTATCAGGAGAACACTGAAGCTTTCTTT. Residues: CASSYQENTEAFF. This rearrangement joins TRBV7-7 to TRBJ1-1; no clear D gene. The germline V gene encodes CDR1 SSHAT and CDR2 FNYEAQ (reference sequence). This CDR3 comprises 13 residues. Filled out from reference TRBV7-7 and TRBJ1-1, the complete variable domain reads GAGVSQSPRYKVTKRGQDVTLRCDPISSHATLYWYQQALGQGPEFLTYFNYEAQPDKSGLPSDRFSAERPEGSISTLTIQRTEQRDSAMYRCASSYQENTEAFFGQGTRLTVV.

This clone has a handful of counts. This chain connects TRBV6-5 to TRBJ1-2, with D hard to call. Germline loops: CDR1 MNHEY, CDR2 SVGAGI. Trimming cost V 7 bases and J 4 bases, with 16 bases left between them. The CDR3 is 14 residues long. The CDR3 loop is CASTQGGLGYGYTF. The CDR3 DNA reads TGTGCCAGCACCCAAGGCGGCCTCGGCTATGGCTACACCTTC.

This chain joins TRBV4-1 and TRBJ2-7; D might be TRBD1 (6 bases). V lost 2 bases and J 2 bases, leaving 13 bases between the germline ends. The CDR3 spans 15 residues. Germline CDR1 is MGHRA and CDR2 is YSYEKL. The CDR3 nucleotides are TGCGCCAGCAGCCAAATAACGGACAGTCCCTACGAGCAGTACTTC. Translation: CASSQITDSPYEQYF.

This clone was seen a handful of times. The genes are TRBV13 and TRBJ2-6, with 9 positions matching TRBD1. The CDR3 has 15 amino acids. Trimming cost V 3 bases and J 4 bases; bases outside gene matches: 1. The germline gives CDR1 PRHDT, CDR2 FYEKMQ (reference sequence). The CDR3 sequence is CASSFGQGGANVLTF. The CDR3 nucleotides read TGTGCCAGCAGCTTTGGACAGGGGGGGGCCAACGTCCTGACTTTC. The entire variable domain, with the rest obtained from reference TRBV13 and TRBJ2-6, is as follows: AAGVIQSPRHLIKEKRETATLKCYPIPRHDTVYWYQQGPGQDPQFLISFYEKMQSDKGSIPDRFSAQQFSDYHSELNMSSLELGDSALYFCASSFGQGGANVLTFGAGSRLTVL.

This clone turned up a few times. Here the CDR3 reads CASSPLGGGPSSEQFF. In DNA form, the CDR3 reads TGTGCCAGCAGCCCACTGGGGGGAGGGCCCTCCTCGGAGCAGTTCTTC. The chain joins TRBV7-6 to TRBJ2-1, with 7 bases that match TRBD2. Trimming cost V 5 bases and J 10 bases; bases outside gene matches: 17. Germline V lookup: CDR1 SGHVS, CDR2 FNYEAQ. The CDR3 extends over 16 amino acids.

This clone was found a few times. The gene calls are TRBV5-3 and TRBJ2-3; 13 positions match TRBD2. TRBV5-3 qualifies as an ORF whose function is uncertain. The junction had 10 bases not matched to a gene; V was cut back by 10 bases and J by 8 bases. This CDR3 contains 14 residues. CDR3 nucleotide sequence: TGTGCCCAGAGTGGACTAGCGGGAGTGGGTACGCAGTATTTT. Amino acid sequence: CAQSGLAGVGTQYF.

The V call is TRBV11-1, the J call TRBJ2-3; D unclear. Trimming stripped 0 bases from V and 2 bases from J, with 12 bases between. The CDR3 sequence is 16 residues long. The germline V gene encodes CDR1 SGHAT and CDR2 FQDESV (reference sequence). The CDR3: CASSLAAVKNTDTQYF. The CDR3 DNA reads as TGTGCCAGCAGCTTAGCCGCGGTTAAGAACACAGATACGCAGTATTTT. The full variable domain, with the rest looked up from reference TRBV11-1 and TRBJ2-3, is EAEVAQSPRYKITEKSQAVAFWCDPISGHATLYWYRQILGQGPELLVQFQDESVVDDSQLPKDRFSAERLKGVDSTLKIQPAELGDSAMYLCASSLAAVKNTDTQYFGPGTRLTVL.

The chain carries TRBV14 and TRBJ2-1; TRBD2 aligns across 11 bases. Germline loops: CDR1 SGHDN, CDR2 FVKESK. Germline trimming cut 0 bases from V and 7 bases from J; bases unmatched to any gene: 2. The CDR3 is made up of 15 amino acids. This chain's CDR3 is CASSQELAGANEQFF. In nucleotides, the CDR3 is TGTGCCAGCAGCCAAGAACTAGCGGGAGCTAATGAGCAGTTCTTC.

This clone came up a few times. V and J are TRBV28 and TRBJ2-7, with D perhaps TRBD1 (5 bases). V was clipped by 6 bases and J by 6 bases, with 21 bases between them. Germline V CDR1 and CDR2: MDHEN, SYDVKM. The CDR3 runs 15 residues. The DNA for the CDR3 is TGTGCCAGCAGACGTTCCCTCGGACAAACCCCCGAGCAGTACTTC. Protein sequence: CASRRSLGQTPEQYF.

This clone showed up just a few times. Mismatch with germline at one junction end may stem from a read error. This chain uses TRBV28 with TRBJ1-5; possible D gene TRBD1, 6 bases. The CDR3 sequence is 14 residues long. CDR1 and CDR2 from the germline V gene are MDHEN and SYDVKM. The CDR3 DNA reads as TGTGCCAGCAATCATCCCGGGGCACCGGGACACCGCAATTTT. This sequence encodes CASNHPGAPGHRNF.